The following is a T cell receptor beta chain sequence with its context. Its specificity is unknown. This sample is drawn from a study of OX40 agonist ivuxolimab in advanced cancers. Measured with immunoSEQ multiplex PCR; TCRdb has only the in-frame clones, and not every one. The table records approximately 47,000 clones, around 90% of them present only once. Germline loops: CDR1 SEHNR, CDR2 FQNEAQ (reference sequence). V gave up 2 bases and J gave up 4 bases, with 11 bases separating them. The CDR3 runs 14 residues. Findings and limits, study-wide: Among expanded peripheral T cells, antigen specificity went undetermined.

The origin of this receptor is an adult with an advanced solid tumor such as melanoma, head and neck, liver or kidney cancer. The sample in question was CD4+ or CD8+ T cells sorted from blood, obtained in a trial of the OX40 agonist ivuxolimab. The J gene is TRBJ1-1, the V gene TRBV7-9, with no clear D. The CDR3 here is CASSLKGGSTEAFF. Here the CDR3 DNA reads TGTGCCAGCAGCTTAAAGGGAGGGAGCACTGAAGCTTTCTTT.